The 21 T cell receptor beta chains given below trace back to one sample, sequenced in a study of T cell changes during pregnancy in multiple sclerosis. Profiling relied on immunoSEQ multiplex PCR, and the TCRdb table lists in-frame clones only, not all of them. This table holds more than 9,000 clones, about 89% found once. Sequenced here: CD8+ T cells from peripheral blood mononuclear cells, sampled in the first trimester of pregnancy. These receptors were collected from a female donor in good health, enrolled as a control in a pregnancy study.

This chain's CDR3 is CASSTGLADSYEQYF. Written as DNA, the CDR3 is TGTGCCAGCAGCACGGGACTAGCGGACTCCTACGAGCAGTACTTC. The rearrangement joins TRBV9 to TRBJ2-7; 11 bases fit TRBD2. The V gene's germline CDR1 is SGDLS and CDR2 YYNGEE. The CDR3 has 15 residues. Unmatched junction bases numbered 3, after V lost 4 bases and J lost 0 bases.

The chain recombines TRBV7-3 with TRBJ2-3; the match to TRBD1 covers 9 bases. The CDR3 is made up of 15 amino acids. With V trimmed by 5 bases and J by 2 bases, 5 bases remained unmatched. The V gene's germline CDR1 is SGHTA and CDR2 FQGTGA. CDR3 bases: TGTGCCAGCAGCAGCACAGGGGGCGTCACAGATACGCAGTATTTT. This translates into CASSSTGGVTDTQYF.

The CDR3 loop reads CASSDSGGGDNGEQFF. CDR3 DNA: TGTGCCAGCAGTGACTCTGGCGGGGGAGACAATGGAGAGCAGTTCTTC. The chain uses TRBV6-4 and TRBJ2-1, with TRBD2 matching over 7 bases. This CDR3 comprises 16 residues. Germline CDR1 is MRHNA and CDR2 is SNTAGT. V was pared by 0 bases and J by 10 bases, with 12 bases of the junction left unmatched.

The CDR3 region has the DNA TGTGCCAGCAGCTCGGACAGGGTTGATGGCTACACCTTC. The encoded protein is CASSSDRVDGYTF. The V call is TRBV5-4, the J call TRBJ1-2; TRBD1 matches 8 bases. This CDR3 has 13 residues. Germline CDR1 and CDR2: SGHNT and YYREEE (reference sequence). The junction had 4 bases not matched to a gene; V was cut back by 3 bases and J by 6 bases.

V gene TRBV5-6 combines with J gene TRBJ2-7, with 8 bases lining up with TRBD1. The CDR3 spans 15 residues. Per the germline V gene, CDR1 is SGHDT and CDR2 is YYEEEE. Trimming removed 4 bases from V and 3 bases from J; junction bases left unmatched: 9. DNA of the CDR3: TGTGCCAGCAGCGAACGGACAGGGACAGGCTACGAGCAGTACTTC. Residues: CASSERTGTGYEQYF.

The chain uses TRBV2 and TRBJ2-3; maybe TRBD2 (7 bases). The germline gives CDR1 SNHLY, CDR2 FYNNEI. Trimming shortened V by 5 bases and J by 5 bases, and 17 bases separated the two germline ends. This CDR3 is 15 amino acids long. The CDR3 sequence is CASSSTGGLGDTQYF. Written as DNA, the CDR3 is TGTGCCAGCAGTTCAACGGGGGGCCTAGGAGATACGCAGTATTTT.

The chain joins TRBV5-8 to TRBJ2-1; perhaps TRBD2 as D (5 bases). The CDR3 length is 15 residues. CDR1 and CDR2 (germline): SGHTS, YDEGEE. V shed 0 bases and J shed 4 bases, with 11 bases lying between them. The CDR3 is CASSLARTYYNEQFF. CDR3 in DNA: TGTGCCAGCAGCTTGGCCAGGACTTATTACAATGAGCAGTTCTTC.

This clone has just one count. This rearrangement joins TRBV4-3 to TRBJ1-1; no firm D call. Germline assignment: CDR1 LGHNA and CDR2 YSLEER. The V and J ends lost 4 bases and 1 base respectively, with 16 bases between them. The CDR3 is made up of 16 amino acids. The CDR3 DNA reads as TGCGCCAGCAGCCCTCACTGGTGGGCCTCGAACACTGAAGCTTTCTTT. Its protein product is CASSPHWWASNTEAFF.

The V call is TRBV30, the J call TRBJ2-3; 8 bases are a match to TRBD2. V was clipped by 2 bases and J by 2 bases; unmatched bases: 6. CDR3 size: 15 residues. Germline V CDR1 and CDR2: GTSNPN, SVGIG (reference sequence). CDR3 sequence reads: CAWSSERGFTDTQYF. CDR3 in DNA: TGTGCCTGGAGTAGCGAGCGGGGGTTCACAGATACGCAGTATTTT.

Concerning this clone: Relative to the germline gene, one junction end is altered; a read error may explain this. The CDR3 here is CASSLDRDGEQFF. The CDR3 nucleotides read TGTGCTAGCAGCTTGGACAGGGATGGGGAGCAGTTCTTC. The chain has TRBV7-7 and TRBJ2-1; 8 bases align to TRBD1. Germline-derived CDR1 and CDR2 are SSHAT and FNYEAQ (reference sequence). The CDR3 is made up of 13 amino acids.

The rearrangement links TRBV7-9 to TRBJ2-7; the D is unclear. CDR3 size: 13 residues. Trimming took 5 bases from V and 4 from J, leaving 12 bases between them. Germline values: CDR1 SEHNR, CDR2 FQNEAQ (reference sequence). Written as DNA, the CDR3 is TGTGCCAGCAGCCCCCTAGTTAGATACGAGCAGTACTTC. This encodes CASSPLVRYEQYF. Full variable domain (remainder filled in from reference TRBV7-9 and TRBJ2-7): DTGVSQNPRHKITKRGQNVTFRCDPISEHNRLYWYRQTLGQGPEFLTYFQNEAQLEKSRLLSDRFSAERPKGSFSTLEIQRTEQGDSAMYLCASSPLVRYEQYFGPGTRLTVT.

The CDR3 DNA follows: TGTGCCAGCAGTGAATCTGGGGGCGCTGATTACGAGCAGTACTTC. Its protein is CASSESGGADYEQYF. The rearrangement uses TRBV2 and TRBJ2-7; maybe TRBD1 (6 bases). Germline values: CDR1 SNHLY, CDR2 FYNNEI. The CDR3 is 15 residues long. V gave up 2 bases and J gave up 4 bases, with 15 bases separating them. The variable domain in full, completed from reference TRBV2 and TRBJ2-7, reads EPEVTQTPSHQVTQMGQEVILRCVPISNHLYFYWYRQILGQKVEFLVSFYNNEISEKSEIFDDQFSVERPDGSNFTLKIRSTKLEDSAMYFCASSESGGADYEQYFGPGTRLTVT.

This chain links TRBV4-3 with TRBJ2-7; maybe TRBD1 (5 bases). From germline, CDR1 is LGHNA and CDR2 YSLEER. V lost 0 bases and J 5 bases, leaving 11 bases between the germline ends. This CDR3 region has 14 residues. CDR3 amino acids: CASSQDQRGNEQYF. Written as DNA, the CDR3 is TGCGCCAGCAGCCAAGATCAAAGGGGTAACGAGCAGTACTTC.

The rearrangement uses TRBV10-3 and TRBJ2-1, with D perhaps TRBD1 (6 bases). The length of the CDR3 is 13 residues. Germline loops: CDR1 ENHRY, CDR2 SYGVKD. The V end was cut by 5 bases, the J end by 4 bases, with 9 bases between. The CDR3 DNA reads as TGTGCCATCAGTCAGGGGTCTTACAATGAGCAGTTCTTC. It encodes CAISQGSYNEQFF.

CDR3 amino acids: CASSRDRSNQPQHF. The CDR3 DNA is TGTGCCAGCAGCCGGGACAGGAGCAATCAGCCCCAGCATTTT. The chain couples TRBV7-8 to TRBJ1-5; 8 nucleotides match TRBD1. J was trimmed by 1 base and V by 5 bases; bases with no gene match: 1. The CDR3 runs to 14 residues. Germline V gene lookup returns CDR1 SGHVS and CDR2 FQNEAQ.

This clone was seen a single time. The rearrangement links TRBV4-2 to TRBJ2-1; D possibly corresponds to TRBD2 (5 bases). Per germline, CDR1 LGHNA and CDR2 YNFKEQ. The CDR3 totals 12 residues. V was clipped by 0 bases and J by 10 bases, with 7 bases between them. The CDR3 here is CASSQDEGEQFF. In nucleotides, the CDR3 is TGTGCCAGCAGCCAAGACGAGGGCGAGCAGTTCTTC.

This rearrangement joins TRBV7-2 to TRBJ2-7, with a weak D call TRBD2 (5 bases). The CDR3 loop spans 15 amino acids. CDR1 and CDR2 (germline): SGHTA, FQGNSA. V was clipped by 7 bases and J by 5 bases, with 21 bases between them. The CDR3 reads CASTEVGGRWNEQYF. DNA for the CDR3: TGTGCCAGCACGGAGGTGGGCGGGCGTTGGAACGAGCAGTACTTC.

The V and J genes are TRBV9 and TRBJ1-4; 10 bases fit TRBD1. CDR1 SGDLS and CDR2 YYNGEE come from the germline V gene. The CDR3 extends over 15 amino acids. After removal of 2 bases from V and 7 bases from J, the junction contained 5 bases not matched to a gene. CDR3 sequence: CASSVDRGRSEKLFF. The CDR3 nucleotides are TGTGCCAGCAGCGTCGACAGGGGGCGAAGTGAAAAACTGTTTTTT.

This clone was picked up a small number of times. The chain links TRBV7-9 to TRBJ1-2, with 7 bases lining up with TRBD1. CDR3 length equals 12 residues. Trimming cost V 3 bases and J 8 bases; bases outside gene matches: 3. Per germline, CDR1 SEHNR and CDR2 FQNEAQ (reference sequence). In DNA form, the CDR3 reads TGTGCCAGCAGCTTTGGACAGGCGGGCTACACCTTC. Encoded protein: CASSFGQAGYTF.

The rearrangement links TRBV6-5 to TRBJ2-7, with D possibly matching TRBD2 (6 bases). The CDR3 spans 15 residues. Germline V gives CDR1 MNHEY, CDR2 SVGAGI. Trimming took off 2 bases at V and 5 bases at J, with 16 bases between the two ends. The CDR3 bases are TGTGCCAGCAGTTACGGTCTGGGGGGTAGCGACGAGCAGTACTTC. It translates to CASSYGLGGSDEQYF.

CDR3 nucleotide sequence: TGTGCCACCTCAGGGGTCATGGACAGGGGCTATGGCTACACCTTC. This codes for CATSGVMDRGYGYTF. The genes are TRBV2 and TRBJ1-2, with TRBD1 matching 9 bases. Trimming took 10 bases from V and 4 from J; bases not matched to a gene: 13. Germline V lookup: CDR1 SNHLY, CDR2 FYNNEI. The CDR3 contains 15 residues.